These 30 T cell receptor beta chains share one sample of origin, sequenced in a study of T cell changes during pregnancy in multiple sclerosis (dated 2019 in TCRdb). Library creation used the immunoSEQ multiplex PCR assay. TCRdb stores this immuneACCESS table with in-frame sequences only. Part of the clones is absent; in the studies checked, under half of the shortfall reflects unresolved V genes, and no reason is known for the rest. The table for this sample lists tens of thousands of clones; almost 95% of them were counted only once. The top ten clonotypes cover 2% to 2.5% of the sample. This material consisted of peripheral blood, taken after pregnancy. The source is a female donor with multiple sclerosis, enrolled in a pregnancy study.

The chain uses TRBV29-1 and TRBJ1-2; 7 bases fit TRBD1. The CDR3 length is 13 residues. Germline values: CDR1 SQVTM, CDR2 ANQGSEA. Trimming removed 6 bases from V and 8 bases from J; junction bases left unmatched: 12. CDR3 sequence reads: CSVGPTGVYGYTF. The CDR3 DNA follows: TGCAGCGTGGGACCTACAGGGGTATACGGCTACACCTTC.

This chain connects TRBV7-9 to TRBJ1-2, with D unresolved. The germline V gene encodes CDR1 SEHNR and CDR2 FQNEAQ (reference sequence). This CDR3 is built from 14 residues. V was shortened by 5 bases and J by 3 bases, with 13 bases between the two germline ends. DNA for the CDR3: TGTGCCAGCAGCGCCCAACCGAGTGACTATGGCTACACCTTC. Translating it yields CASSAQPSDYGYTF.

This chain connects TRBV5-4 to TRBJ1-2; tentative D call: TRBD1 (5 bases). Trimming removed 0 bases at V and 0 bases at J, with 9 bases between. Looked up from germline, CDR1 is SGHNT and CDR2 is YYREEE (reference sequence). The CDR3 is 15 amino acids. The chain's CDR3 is CASSLGGTANYGYTF. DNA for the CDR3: TGTGCCAGCAGCTTGGGCGGGACGGCTAACTATGGCTACACCTTC. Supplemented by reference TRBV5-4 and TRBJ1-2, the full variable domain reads ETGVTQSPTHLIKTRGQQVTLRCSSQSGHNTVSWYQQALGQGPQFIFQYYREEENGRGNFPPRFSGLQFPNYSSELNVNALELDDSALYLCASSLGGTANYGYTFGSGTRLTVV.

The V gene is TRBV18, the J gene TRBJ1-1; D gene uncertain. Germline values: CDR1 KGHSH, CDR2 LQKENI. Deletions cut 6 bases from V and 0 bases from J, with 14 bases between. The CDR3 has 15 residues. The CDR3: CASSSGPDMNTEAFF. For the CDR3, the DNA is TGTGCCAGCTCTTCAGGTCCCGACATGAACACTGAAGCTTTCTTT.

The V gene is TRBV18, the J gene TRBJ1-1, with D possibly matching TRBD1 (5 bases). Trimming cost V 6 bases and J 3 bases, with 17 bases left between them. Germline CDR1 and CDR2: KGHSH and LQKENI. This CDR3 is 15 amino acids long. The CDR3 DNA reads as TGTGCCAGCTCTCCCCGGACGGGGGGAGACACTGAAGCTTTCTTT. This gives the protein CASSPRTGGDTEAFF.

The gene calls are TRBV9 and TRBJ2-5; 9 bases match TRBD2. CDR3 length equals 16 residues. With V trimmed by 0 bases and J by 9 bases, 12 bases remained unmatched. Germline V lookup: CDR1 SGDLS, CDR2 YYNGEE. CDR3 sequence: CASSVGSSGGTGSQYF. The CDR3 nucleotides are TGTGCCAGCAGCGTAGGGAGTAGCGGGGGTACCGGGTCCCAGTACTTC.

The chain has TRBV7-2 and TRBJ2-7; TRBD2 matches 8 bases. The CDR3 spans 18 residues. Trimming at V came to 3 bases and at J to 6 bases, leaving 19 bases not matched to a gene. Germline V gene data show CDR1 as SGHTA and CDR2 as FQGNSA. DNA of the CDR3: TGTGCCAGCAGCTTCGCGGGGGGAACCGATCTCTCCTGGCGCGAGCAGTACTTC. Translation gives CASSFAGGTDLSWREQYF.

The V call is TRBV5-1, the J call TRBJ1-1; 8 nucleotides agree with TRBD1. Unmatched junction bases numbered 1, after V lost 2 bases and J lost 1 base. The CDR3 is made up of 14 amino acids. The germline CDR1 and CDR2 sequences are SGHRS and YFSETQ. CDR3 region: CASSLQGGNTEAFF. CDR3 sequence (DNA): TGCGCCAGCAGCTTACAGGGGGGGAACACTGAAGCTTTCTTT.

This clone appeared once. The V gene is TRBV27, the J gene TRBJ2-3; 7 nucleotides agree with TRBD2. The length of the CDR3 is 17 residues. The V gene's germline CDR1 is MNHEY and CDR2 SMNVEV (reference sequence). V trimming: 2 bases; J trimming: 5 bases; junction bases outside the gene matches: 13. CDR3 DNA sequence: TGTGCCAGCAGTTTAAAAGAGGGAGGGCCTTGGAAAGATACGCAGTATTTT. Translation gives CASSLKEGGPWKDTQYF.

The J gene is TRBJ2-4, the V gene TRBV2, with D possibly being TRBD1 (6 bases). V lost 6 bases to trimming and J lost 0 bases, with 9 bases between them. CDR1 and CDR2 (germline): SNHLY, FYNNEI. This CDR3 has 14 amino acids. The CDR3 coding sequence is TGTGCCAGCAGGGACAGCCTAGCCAAAAACATTCAGTACTTC. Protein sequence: CASRDSLAKNIQYF.

The CDR3 is CASSQDRGGGANVLTF. The CDR3 nucleotides are TGTGCCAGCAGCCAAGATCGTGGTGGCGGGGCCAACGTCCTGACTTTC. The rearrangement joins TRBV4-2 to TRBJ2-6; no reliable D call. Germline V CDR1 and CDR2: LGHNA, YNFKEQ. V was clipped by 0 bases and J by 4 bases, with 10 bases between them. The CDR3 contains 16 residues.

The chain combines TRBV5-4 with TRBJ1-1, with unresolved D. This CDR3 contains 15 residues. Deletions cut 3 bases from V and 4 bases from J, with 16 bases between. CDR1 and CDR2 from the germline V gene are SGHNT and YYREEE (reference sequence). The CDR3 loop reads CASSSSERAVTEAFF. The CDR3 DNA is TGTGCCAGCAGCTCCTCGGAGAGGGCCGTCACTGAAGCTTTCTTT. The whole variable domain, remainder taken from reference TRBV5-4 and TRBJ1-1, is ETGVTQSPTHLIKTRGQQVTLRCSSQSGHNTVSWYQQALGQGPQFIFQYYREEENGRGNFPPRFSGLQFPNYSSELNVNALELDDSALYLCASSSSERAVTEAFFGQGTRLTVV.

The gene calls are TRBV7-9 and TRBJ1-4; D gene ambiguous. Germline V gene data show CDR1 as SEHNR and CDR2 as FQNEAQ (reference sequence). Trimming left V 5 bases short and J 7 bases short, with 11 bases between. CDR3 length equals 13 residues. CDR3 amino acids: CASSRGLAEKLFF. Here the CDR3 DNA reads TGTGCCAGCAGCCGAGGACTGGCTGAAAAACTGTTTTTT.

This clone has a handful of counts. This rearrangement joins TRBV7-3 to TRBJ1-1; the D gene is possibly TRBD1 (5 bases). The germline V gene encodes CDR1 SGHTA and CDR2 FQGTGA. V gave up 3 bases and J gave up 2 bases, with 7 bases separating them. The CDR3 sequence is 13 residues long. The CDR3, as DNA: TGTGCCAGCAGCTTGACAGCTAACACTGAAGCTTTCTTT. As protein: CASSLTANTEAFF.

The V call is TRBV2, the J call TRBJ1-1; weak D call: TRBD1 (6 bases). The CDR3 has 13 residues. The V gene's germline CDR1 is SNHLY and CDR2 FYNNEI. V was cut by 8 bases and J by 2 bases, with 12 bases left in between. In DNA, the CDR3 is TGTGCCAGCGGCGGACAGATTAACACTGAAGCTTTCTTT. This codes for CASGGQINTEAFF.

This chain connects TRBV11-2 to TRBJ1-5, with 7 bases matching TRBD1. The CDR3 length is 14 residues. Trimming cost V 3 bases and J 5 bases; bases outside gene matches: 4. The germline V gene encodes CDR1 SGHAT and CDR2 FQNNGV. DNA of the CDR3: TGTGCCAGCAGCTTGACAGGGTCTCATCAGCCCCAGCATTTT. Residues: CASSLTGSHQPQHF.

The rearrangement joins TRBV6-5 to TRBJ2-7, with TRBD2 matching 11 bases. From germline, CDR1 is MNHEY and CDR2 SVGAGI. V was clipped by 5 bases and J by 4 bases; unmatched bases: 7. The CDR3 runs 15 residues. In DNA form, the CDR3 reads TGTGCCAGCAGTGCATCCGGGACTAGCGGATACGAGCAGTACTTC. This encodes CASSASGTSGYEQYF.

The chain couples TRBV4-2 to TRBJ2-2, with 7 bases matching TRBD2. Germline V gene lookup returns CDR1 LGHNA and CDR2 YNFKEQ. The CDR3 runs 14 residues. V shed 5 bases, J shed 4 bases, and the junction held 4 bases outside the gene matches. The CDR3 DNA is TGTGCCAGCAGCTCATGGGGGGGCACCGGGGAGCTGTTTTTT. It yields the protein CASSSWGGTGELFF.

Here the CDR3 DNA reads TGTGCCAGCAGAAACCACGGGGGGACCAAAAACATTCAGTACTTC. Amino acids: CASRNHGGTKNIQYF. This chain connects TRBV6-1 to TRBJ2-4; 7 nucleotides align to TRBD2. Losses at the gene ends were 6 bases for V and 2 bases for J; bases not matched to a gene: 7. Germline CDR1 is MNHNS and CDR2 is SASEGT. The CDR3 is made up of 15 amino acids.

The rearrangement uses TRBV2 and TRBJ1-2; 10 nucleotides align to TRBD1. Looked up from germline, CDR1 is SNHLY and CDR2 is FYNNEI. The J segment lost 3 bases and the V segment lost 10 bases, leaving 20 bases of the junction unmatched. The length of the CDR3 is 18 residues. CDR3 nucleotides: TGTGCCAACCACTTCGACAGGGGGCGCATGTTGCTGGACTATGGCTACACCTTC. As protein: CANHFDRGRMLLDYGYTF.

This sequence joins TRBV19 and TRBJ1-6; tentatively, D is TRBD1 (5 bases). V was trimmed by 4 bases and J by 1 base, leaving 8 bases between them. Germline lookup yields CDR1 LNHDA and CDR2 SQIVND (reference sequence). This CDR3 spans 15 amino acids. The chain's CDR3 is CASSTGQSYNSPLHF. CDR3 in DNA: TGTGCCAGTAGTACAGGGCAATCCTATAATTCACCCCTCCACTTT. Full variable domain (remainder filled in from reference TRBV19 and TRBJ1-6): DGGITQSPKYLFRKEGQNVTLSCEQNLNHDAMYWYRQDPGQGLRLIYYSQIVNDFQKGDIAEGYSVSREKKESFPLTVTSAQKNPTAFYLCASSTGQSYNSPLHFGNGTRLTVT.

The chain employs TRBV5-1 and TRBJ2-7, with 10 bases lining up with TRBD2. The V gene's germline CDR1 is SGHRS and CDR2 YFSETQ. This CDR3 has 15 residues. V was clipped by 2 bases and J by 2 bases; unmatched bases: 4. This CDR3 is CASSFGLAVAYEQYF. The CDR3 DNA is TGCGCCAGCAGCTTCGGACTAGCGGTTGCCTACGAGCAGTACTTC.

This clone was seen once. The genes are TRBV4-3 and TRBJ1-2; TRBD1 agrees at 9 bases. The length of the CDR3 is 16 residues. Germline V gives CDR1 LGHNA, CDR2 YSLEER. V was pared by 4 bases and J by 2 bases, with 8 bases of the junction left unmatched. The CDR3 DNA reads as TGCGCCAGCAGCCGGAACCCGGGACAGGGAAACTATGGCTACACCTTC. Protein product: CASSRNPGQGNYGYTF.

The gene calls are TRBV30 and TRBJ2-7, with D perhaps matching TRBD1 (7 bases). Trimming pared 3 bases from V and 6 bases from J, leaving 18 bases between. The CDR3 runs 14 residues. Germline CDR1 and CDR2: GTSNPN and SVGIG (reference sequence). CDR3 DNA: TGTGCCTGGAGCGTTAGGAGGGGGCATGGCGAGCAGTACTTC. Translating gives CAWSVRRGHGEQYF.

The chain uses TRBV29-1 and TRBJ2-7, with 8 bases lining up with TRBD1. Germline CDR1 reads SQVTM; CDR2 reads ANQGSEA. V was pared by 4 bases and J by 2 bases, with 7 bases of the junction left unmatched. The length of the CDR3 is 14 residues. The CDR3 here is CSVVTRTGPYEQYF. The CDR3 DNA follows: TGCAGCGTTGTGACCCGGACAGGGCCCTACGAGCAGTACTTC.

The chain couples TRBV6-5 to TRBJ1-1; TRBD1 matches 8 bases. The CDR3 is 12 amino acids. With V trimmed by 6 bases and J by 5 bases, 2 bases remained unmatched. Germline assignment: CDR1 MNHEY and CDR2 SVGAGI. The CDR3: CASRRDRTEAFF. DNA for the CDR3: TGTGCCAGCAGGAGGGACAGGACTGAAGCTTTCTTT.

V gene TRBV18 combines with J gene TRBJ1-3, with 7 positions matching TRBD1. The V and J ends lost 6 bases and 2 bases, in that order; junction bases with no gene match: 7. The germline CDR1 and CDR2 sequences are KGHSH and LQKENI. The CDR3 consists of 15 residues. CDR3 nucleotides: TGTGCCAGCTCGACAGAACAGGGGACTGGAAACACCATATATTTT. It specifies CASSTEQGTGNTIYF. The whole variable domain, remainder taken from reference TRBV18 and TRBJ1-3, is NAGVMQNPRHLVRRRGQEARLRCSPMKGHSHVYWYRQLPEEGLKFMVYLQKENIIDESGMPKERFSAEFPKEGPSILRIQQVVRGDSAAYFCASSTEQGTGNTIYFGEGSWLTVV.

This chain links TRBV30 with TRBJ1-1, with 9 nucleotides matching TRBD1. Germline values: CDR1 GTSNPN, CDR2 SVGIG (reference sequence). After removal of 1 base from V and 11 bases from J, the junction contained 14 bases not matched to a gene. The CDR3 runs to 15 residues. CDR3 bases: TGTGCCTGGAGTGCCCAACACACAGGGGGCGCCGGGGCTTTCTTT. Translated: CAWSAQHTGGAGAFF.

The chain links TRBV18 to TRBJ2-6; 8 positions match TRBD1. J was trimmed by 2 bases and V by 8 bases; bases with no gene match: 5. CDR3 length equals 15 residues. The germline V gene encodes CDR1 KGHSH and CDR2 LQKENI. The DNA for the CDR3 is TGTGCCAGCACCTCGGACAGGGCTGGGGCCAACGTCCTGACTTTC. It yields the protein CASTSDRAGANVLTF.

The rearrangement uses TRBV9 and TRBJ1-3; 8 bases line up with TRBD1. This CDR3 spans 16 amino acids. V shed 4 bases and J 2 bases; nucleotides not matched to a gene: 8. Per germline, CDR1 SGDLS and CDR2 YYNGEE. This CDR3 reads CASSPGTGGTGNTIYF. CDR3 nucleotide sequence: TGTGCCAGCAGCCCCGGGACAGGAGGTACTGGAAACACCATATATTTT.